This T cell receptor (beta chain) was obtained from a study of blood T cell repertoires in COVID-19. About the study: Some COVID-19 samples were acute and others convalescent; all came from the United States, Italy and Spain.

Those who participated ranged in age from roughly 18 to 89 years and resided in approximately 26 US areas. Two negative PCRs, clearance, or symptom resolution were required of recovered Cohort 3 donors. Per germline, CDR1 MDHEN and CDR2 SYDVKM. The CDR3 totals 15 residues. Losses at the gene ends were 4 bases for V and 8 bases for J; bases not matched to a gene: 8. Some clones are missing from TCRdb's copy, which holds only in-frame ones; the method was immunoSEQ multiplex PCR. The sample lists approximately 200,000 clones; 86% were seen once. V usage is TRBV28 and J usage is TRBJ2-1, with TRBD1 identical over 10 bases. Sequencing was performed on PBMCs or T cells enriched from blood (not recorded which). The TCR comes from a woman in her thirties who had recovered from COVID-19. The CDR3 sequence is CASSSPGQGLHEQFF. The CDR3 DNA reads TGTGCCAGCAGTTCGCCGGGACAGGGGCTGCATGAGCAGTTCTTC.